This T cell receptor beta chain is drawn from a study of naive and memory T cell subsets. The CDR3 spans 14 residues. Germline CDR1 and CDR2: MNHEY and SVGEGT. With V trimmed by 6 bases and J by 4 bases, 5 bases remained unmatched. The beta constant-region primer was an equimolar mix of two oligonucleotides covering TRBC1 and TRBC2. A 12-nucleotide UMI and the SP2 primer were added to the cDNA 3' end by oligonucleotide ligation. From the UMI-ligation and nested PCR reads, TCRdb called clonotypes with MiXCR, one entry per CDR3 protein. Found here are about 90,000 distinct CDR3 sequences, approximately 6.5% of them singletons; the top ten hold 1.6%. The table lists this clonotype with many counts. Four subsets defined by CD45RA and CD27 were sorted after CD3, CD4, CD8 and live/dead staining.

This chain connects TRBV6-2 or TRBV6-3 to TRBJ2-1; 8 bases align to TRBD1. This receptor was identified in a human donor in good health. The specimen sequenced was central memory CD4+ T cells from blood. CDR3 protein: CASRGQGHYNEQFF. The CDR3 coding sequence is TGTGCCAGCAGAGGACAGGGACATTACAATGAGCAGTTCTTC.